Shown below are 16 T cell receptor beta chains from a single sample sequenced in a study of T cells in Graves' hyperthyroidism and ophthalmopathy. TCR beta CDR3 regions were amplified from RNA transcripts. Carried out on the TCR CDR3, a first-round RT-PCR used the HTBI primer set. TCRdb ran MiXCR on the multiplex PCR reads and lists one entry per CDR3 protein. The sample has 360,000 or so distinct CDR3 sequences; around a sixth are singletons. Sequenced: blood. Receptors were obtained from a woman between 40 and 55 years old with Graves' ophthalmopathy.

The chain is built from TRBV20-1 and TRBJ2-5; 7 nucleotides agree with TRBD1. Trimming removed 4 bases from V and 4 bases from J; junction bases left unmatched: 3. The CDR3 extends over 12 amino acids. Germline CDR1 DFQATT, CDR2 SNEGSKA (reference sequence). The CDR3 here is CSAIRTGETQYF. DNA for the CDR3: TGCAGTGCTATTAGGACAGGAGAGACCCAGTACTTC.

This clonotype was picked up many times. The genes are TRBV12-5 and TRBJ2-5; 8 positions match TRBD2. This CDR3 is 15 amino acids long. CDR1 LGHNT and CDR2 FRNRAP come from the germline V gene. With 7 bases clipped from V and 5 bases from J, the junction kept 12 bases outside the gene matches. CDR3 residues: CASAISGRGGETQYF. In DNA, the CDR3 is TGTGCTAGTGCCATAAGCGGGAGAGGGGGGGAGACCCAGTACTTC.

This clonotype was detected ten times or more. The V call is TRBV12-3 or TRBV12-4, the J call TRBJ1-1; D not certain. Trimming took 8 bases from V and 4 from J, leaving 8 bases between them. There are 11 residues in the CDR3. CDR3 in DNA: TGTGCCAGCGCGGACGGCACTGAAGCTTTCTTT. Amino acids: CASADGTEAFF.

This clonotype was seen ten or more times. The rearrangement uses TRBV4-1 and TRBJ2-5, with TRBD1 as a possible D gene (5 bases). The germline V gene has CDR1 MGHRA and CDR2 YSYEKL. Trimming shortened V by 4 bases and J by 4 bases, and 13 bases separated the two germline ends. This CDR3 comprises 14 residues. The CDR3 is CASSRTQGLETQYF. DNA for the CDR3: TGCGCCAGCAGCCGTACCCAGGGATTAGAGACCCAGTACTTC.

The chain has TRBV12-3 or TRBV12-4 and TRBJ2-2; D call uncertain. V lost 5 bases and J 0 bases, leaving 16 bases between the germline ends. The CDR3 is made up of 17 amino acids. The CDR3 DNA is TGTGCCAGCAGTCCAAGAATCCTGATGTCGAACACCGGGGAGCTGTTTTTT. Amino acid sequence: CASSPRILMSNTGELFF.

This clonotype occurred many times. The gene calls are TRBV12-5 and TRBJ1-2; tentatively, D is TRBD1 (5 bases). This CDR3 has 13 amino acids. V lost 11 bases and J 4 bases, leaving 17 bases between the germline ends. Germline lookup yields CDR1 LGHNT and CDR2 FRNRAP. The CDR3 nucleotides read TGTGCTCATAAACTGAGGGGTCCCTATGGCTACACCTTC. As protein: CAHKLRGPYGYTF.

This clonotype came up many times. The chain employs TRBV20-1 and TRBJ1-5; D possibly corresponds to TRBD1 (6 bases). V was shortened by 3 bases and J by 3 bases, with 15 bases between the two germline ends. Germline-derived CDR1 and CDR2 are DFQATT and SNEGSKA (reference sequence). There are 15 residues in the CDR3. CDR3 region: CSASNWGAVNQPQHF. CDR3 bases: TGCAGTGCTAGTAATTGGGGGGCGGTCAATCAGCCCCAGCATTTT.

There are many counts of this clonotype. V is TRBV28 and J is TRBJ2-5; a possible D gene is TRBD1 (6 bases). CDR1 is MDHEN and CDR2 is SYDVKM in the germline V gene. Deletions cut 4 bases from V and 5 bases from J, with 14 bases between. This CDR3 contains 14 residues. The CDR3 loop reads CASSYRENYETQYF. The CDR3 DNA reads as TGTGCCAGCAGTTACAGGGAGAACTATGAGACCCAGTACTTC. Variable domain in full (rest from reference TRBV28 and TRBJ2-5): DVKVTQSSRYLVKRTGEKVFLECVQDMDHENMFWYRQDPGLGLRLIYFSYDVKMKEKGDIPEGYSVSREKKERFSLILESASTNQTSMYLCASSYRENYETQYFGPGTRLLVL.

This clonotype appeared many times. The CDR3 DNA reads as TGTGCCAGCAGAGGCAGGGGATATAATTCACCCCTCCACTTT. It yields the protein CASRGRGYNSPLHF. J is TRBJ1-6 and V is TRBV6-1; D is possibly TRBD1 (6 bases). Germline V gene data show CDR1 as MNHNS and CDR2 as SASEGT. The length of the CDR3 is 14 residues. Trimming shortened V by 6 bases and J by 4 bases, and 10 bases separated the two germline ends.

Concerning this clonotype: Germline and junction disagree at one end, which may indicate a read error. The V and J genes are TRBV12-3 or TRBV12-4 and TRBJ2-7, with 9 bases fitting TRBD2. CDR3 length equals 14 residues. CDR3 DNA: TGTGCCAGCAGATTAGCGGGAGCCGGCTACGAGCAGTACTTC. Protein: CASRLAGAGYEQYF.

This chain joins TRBV12-3 or TRBV12-4 and TRBJ1-5; tentative D call: TRBD1 (6 bases). V shed 5 bases and J shed 0 bases, with 20 bases lying between them. The length of the CDR3 is 18 residues. CDR3 amino acids: CASSPSPGTLYSNQPQHF. DNA of the CDR3: TGTGCCAGCAGTCCCAGTCCCGGGACATTATATAGCAATCAGCCCCAGCATTTT.

This clonotype showed up just a few times. The CDR3 bases are TGTGCCACCAGCAGAACGACAGGGGGTAACACTGAAGCTTTCTTT. Translated, it gives CATSRTTGGNTEAFF. The gene calls are TRBV15 and TRBJ1-1; the match to TRBD1 covers 9 bases. The CDR3 extends over 15 amino acids. CDR1 and CDR2 (germline): LNHNV, YYDKDF (reference sequence). The V segment lost 2 bases and the J segment 2 bases; nucleotides outside the gene matches: 3.

This clonotype was observed a few times. The CDR3 is CASSEGAGGYEQYF. DNA of the CDR3: TGTGCCAGCAGCGAGGGGGCGGGTGGCTACGAGCAGTACTTC. The chain is built from TRBV9 and TRBJ2-7; TRBD1 agrees at 7 bases. V lost 3 bases to trimming and J lost 3 bases; unmatched junction nucleotides: 6. CDR1 and CDR2 from the germline V gene are SGDLS and YYNGEE. The CDR3 covers 14 residues.

This clonotype was seen ten or more times. The gene calls are TRBV3-1 and TRBJ1-1; possibly TRBD1 for D (6 bases). This CDR3 has 15 amino acids. CDR1 is LGHDT, CDR2 YNNKEL, per germline (reference sequence). V lost 1 base, J lost 5 bases, and 14 bases lay in between. CDR3 DNA sequence: TGTGCCAGCAGCCAAGCCCTTGGGACAAGGACTGAAGCTTTCTTT. This translates into CASSQALGTRTEAFF.

This clonotype was counted ten times or more. The genes are TRBV4-3 and TRBJ2-7; D assignment may be TRBD1 or TRBD2 (5 bases each). The CDR3 has 16 residues. V was shortened by 0 bases and J by 5 bases, with 17 bases between the two germline ends. Germline CDR1 reads LGHNA; CDR2 reads YSLEER. The DNA of the CDR3 is TGCGCCAGCAGCCAAGATATTATACTAGAGGGGAACGAGCAGTACTTC. This sequence encodes CASSQDIILEGNEQYF.

The sample holds many counts of this clonotype. The chain has TRBV11-2 and TRBJ2-1; D possibly corresponds to TRBD1 (6 bases). Trimming removed 4 bases at V and 0 bases at J, with 10 bases between. Germline values: CDR1 SGHAT, CDR2 FQNNGV. The CDR3 is made up of 15 amino acids. CDR3: CASSSRTVSYNEQFF. In DNA form, the CDR3 reads TGTGCCAGCAGCTCTCGGACAGTCTCCTACAATGAGCAGTTCTTC.